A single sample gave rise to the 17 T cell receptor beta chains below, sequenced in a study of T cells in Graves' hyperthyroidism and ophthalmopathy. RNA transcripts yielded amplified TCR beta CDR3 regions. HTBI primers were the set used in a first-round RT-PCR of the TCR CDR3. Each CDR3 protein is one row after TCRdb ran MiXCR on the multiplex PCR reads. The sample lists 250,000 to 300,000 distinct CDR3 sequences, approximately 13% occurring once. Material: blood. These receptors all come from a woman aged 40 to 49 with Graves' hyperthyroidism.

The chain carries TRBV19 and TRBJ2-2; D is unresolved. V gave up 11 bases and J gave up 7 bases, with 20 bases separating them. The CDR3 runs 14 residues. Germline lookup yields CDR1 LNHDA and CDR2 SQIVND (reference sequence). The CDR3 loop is CASQVTFWGGELFF. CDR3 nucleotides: TGTGCCTCCCAAGTGACCTTTTGGGGCGGGGAGCTGTTTTTT.

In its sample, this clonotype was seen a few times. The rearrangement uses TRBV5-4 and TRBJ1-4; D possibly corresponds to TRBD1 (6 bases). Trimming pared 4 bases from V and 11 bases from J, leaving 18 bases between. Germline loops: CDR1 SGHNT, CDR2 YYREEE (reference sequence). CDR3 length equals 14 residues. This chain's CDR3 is CASSHHGQTGKLFF. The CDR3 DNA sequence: TGTGCCAGCAGCCACCACGGACAGACAGGCAAACTGTTTTTT.

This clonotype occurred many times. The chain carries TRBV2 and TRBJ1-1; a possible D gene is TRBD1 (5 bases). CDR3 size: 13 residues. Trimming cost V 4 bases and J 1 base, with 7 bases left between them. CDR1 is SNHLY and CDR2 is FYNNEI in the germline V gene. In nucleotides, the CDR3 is TGTGCCAGCAGTGTAGGGGAGAACACTGAAGCTTTCTTT. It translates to CASSVGENTEAFF.

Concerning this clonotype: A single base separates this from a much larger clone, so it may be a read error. CDR3 protein: CASSLHTSGRVETQYF. The CDR3 DNA sequence: TGTGCCAGCAGCTTGCACACTAGCGGGAGGGTCGAGACCCAGTACTTC. This sequence joins TRBV5-7 and TRBJ2-5; 13 bases map to TRBD2. TRBV5-7 is given ORF status, its function remaining uncertain. The V segment lost 1 base and the J segment 5 bases; nucleotides outside the gene matches: 5. The CDR3 totals 16 residues.

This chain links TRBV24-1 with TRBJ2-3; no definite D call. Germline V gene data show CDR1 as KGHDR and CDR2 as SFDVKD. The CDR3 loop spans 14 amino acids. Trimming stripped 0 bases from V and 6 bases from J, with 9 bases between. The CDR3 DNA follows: TGTGCCACCAGTGATTTGGGACCCGTGGATACGCAGTATTTT. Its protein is CATSDLGPVDTQYF.

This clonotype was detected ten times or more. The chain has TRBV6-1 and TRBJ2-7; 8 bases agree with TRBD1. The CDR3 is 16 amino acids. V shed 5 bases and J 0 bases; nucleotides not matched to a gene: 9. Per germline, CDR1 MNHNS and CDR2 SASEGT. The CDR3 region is CASSRGRGRSSYEQYF. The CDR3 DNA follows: TGTGCCAGCAGTCGAGGCAGGGGGCGGAGCTCCTACGAGCAGTACTTC.

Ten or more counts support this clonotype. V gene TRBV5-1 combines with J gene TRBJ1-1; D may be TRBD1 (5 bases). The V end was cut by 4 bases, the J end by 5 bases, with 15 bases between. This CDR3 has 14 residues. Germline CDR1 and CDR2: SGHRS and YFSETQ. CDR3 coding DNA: TGCGCCAGCAGCATGGGGCCACGGGGAACTGAAGCTTTCTTT. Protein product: CASSMGPRGTEAFF.

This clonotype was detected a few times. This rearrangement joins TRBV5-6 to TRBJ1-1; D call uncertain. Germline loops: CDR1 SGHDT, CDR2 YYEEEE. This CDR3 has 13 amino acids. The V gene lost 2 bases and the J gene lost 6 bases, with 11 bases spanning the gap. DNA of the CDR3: TGTGCCAGCAGCTTTATGTCGACACCTGAAGCTTTCTTT. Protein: CASSFMSTPEAFF.

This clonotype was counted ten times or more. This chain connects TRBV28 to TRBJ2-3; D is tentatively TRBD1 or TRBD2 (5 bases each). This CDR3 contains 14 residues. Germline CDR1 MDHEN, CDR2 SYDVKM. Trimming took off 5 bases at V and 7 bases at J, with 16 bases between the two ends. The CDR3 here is CASSPHGRGNTQYF. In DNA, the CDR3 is TGTGCCAGCAGTCCCCATGGACGGGGCAATACGCAGTATTTT. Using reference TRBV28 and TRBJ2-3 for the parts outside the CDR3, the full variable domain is DVKVTQSSRYLVKRTGEKVFLECVQDMDHENMFWYRQDPGLGLRLIYFSYDVKMKEKGDIPEGYSVSREKKERFSLILESASTNQTSMYLCASSPHGRGNTQYFGPGTRLTVL.

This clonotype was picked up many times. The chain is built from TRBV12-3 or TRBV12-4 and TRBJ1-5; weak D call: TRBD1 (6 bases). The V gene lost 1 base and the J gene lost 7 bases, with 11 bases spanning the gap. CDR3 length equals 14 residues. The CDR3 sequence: CASSLVQGLQPQHF. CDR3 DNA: TGTGCCAGCAGTTTAGTGCAGGGGCTGCAGCCCCAGCATTTT.

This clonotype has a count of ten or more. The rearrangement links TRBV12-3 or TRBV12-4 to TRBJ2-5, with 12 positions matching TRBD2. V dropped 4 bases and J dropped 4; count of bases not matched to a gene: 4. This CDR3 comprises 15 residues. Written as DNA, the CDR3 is TGTGCCAGCAGTTCGGGACTAGCGGGTCGAGAGACCCAGTACTTC. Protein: CASSSGLAGRETQYF.

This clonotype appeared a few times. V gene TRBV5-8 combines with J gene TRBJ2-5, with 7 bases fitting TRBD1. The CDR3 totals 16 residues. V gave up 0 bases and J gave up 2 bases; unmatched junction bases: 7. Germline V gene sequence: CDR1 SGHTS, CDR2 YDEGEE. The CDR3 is CASSLGGQGVQETQYF. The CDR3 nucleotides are TGTGCCAGCAGCTTGGGTGGGCAGGGGGTGCAAGAGACCCAGTACTTC.

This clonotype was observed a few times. The CDR3 DNA follows: TGTGCCACGGCACAGGGTAGCAATCAGCCCCAGCATTTT. Amino acids: CATAQGSNQPQHF. The chain uses TRBV19 and TRBJ1-5, with a possible D match to TRBD1 (6 bases). The CDR3 is 13 amino acids. Germline V gene lookup returns CDR1 LNHDA and CDR2 SQIVND (reference sequence). V dropped 10 bases and J dropped 0 bases, with 10 bases sitting between them.

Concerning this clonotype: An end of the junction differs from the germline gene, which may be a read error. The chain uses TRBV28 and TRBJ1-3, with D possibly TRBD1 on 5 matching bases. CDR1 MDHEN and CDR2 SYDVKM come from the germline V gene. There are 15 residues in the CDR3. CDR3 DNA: TGTGCCACCAGTTTAGGAGGGGCGCGTGGAAGCACCATATATTTT. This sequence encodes CATSLGGARGSTIYF.

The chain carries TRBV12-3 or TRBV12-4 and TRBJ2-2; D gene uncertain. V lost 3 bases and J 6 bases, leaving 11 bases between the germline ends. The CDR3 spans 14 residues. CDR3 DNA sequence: TGTGCCAGCAGTTTTTTGGAAGGGCCCGGGGAGCTGTTTTTT. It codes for CASSFLEGPGELFF.

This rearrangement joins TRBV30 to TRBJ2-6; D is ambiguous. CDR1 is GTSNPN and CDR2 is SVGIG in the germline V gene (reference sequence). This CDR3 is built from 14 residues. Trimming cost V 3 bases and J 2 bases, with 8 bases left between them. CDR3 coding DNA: TGTGCCTGGAGATGGAGCCCTGGGGCCAACGTCCTGACTTTC. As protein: CAWRWSPGANVLTF.

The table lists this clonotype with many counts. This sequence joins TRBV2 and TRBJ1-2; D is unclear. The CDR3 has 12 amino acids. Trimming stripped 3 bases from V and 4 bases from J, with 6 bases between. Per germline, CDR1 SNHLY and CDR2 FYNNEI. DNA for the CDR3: TGTGCCAGCAGTGACCCGGGCTATGGCTACACCTTC. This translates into CASSDPGYGYTF. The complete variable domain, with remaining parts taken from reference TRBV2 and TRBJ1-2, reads EPEVTQTPSHQVTQMGQEVILRCVPISNHLYFYWYRQILGQKVEFLVSFYNNEISEKSEIFDDQFSVERPDGSNFTLKIRSTKLEDSAMYFCASSDPGYGYTFGSGTRLTVV.